This T cell receptor beta chain was captured by sequencing in a study of T cells after yellow fever vaccination. About the research overall: Where fractions had low cell numbers, libraries were prepared from them with the SMART-Seq v4 Ultra Low Input RNA kit. Study conclusions and caveats: There was a small share of clonotypes that showed up in both the CD4 and CD8 compartments. Weaker, the secondary response peaked sooner, at day 5 versus 15.

In its sample, this clonotype was seen a few times. The target antigen is unknown. One entry per CDR3 protein, called by TCRdb with MiXCR from the 5' RACE reads. The sample has about 230,000 distinct CDR3 sequences, approximately 6.8% seen once; the top ten hold 0.85% to 1.2%. The germline V gene has CDR1 SGHVS and CDR2 FQNEAQ. V lost 5 bases to trimming and J lost 9 bases, with 8 bases between them. The CDR3 is 11 amino acids. Sequenced material: CD4+ T cells sorted from PBMCs, taken on the day of the yellow fever booster vaccination. This sequence was found in a man aged 25-45 years who received the YFV17D yellow fever vaccine. This rearrangement joins TRBV7-8 to TRBJ2-1, with D unresolved. The CDR3 region is CASSRSPEQFF. The CDR3 DNA reads TGTGCCAGCAGCCGCTCCCCTGAGCAGTTCTTC.